This entry concerns a single T cell receptor beta chain. These data come from a study of T cell changes during pregnancy in multiple sclerosis. The assay was immunoSEQ multiplex PCR, and TCRdb's table has in-frame clones only and misses some. The data contain 98,000 or so clones, around 93% of them seen just once; the ten biggest clones take up 0.99%. The V segment lost 8 bases and the J segment 4 bases; nucleotides outside the gene matches: 8. The length of the CDR3 is 14 residues. Germline assignment: CDR1 MNHNS and CDR2 SASEGT. This receptor was taken from a female donor with multiple sclerosis, enrolled in a pregnancy study. The sequences come from peripheral blood, collected after pregnancy. This chain joins TRBV6-1 and TRBJ2-5; 9 nucleotides align to TRBD1. The CDR3 reads CASLYRGRGETQYF. The CDR3 DNA is TGTGCCAGCCTTTACAGGGGGCGAGGAGAGACCCAGTACTTC.